This T cell receptor (beta chain) emerged from a study of shared clonotypes between healthy human individuals. Partitioning of CD4+ cells yielded a CD45RA+ naive subset and a CD45RA-negative memory subset. Only in-frame clones appear in the TCRdb table, and some are missing; sequencing was by immunoSEQ multiplex PCR. The sample contains about 2 million clones, around 95% of which appear only once. CDR1 SEHNR and CDR2 FQNEAQ come from the germline V gene (reference sequence). Trimming left V 4 bases short and J 6 bases short, with 13 bases between. The CDR3 spans 13 residues. Sequencing was carried out using naive CD4+ T cells sorted from blood. As for subset: CD45RA+ positively selected. This sequence originates from a young man in good health. V is TRBV7-9 and J is TRBJ2-7, with D possibly TRBD2 on 6 matching bases. CDR3 region: CASSWGESGEQYF. The CDR3 DNA reads TGTGCCAGCAGCTGGGGGGAGTCGGGCGAGCAGTACTTC.